This entry concerns a single T cell receptor (beta chain). Its specificity is unknown. Looked up from germline, CDR1 is LNHDA and CDR2 is SQIVND (reference sequence). The V end lost 9 bases, the J end lost 2 bases, and 12 bases lay between the germline ends. The length of the CDR3 is 13 residues. The data derive from a study of shared clonotypes between healthy human individuals. Whole-study findings and limits: Naive CD4 clonotypes were shared across a few donors at around 5%.

Naive CD45RA+ and memory CD45RA-negative subsets were split from CD4+ cells. Replicate PCRs for sorted subsets used 200 ng DNA; this equaled 30,000 to 35,000 T cell genomes. In the authors' workflow: Filtering was not the same, since immunoSEQ gave junction-only sequences without quality scores. Generated by immunoSEQ multiplex PCR, the TCRdb table keeps only in-frame clones and is missing some. The V and J calls and clone size were taken over from that table, and D and trimming were inferred from the DNA. Of about 300,000 clones in the sample, around two thirds are singletons; the top ten hold about 9.4%.

The chain uses TRBV19 and TRBJ2-3, with D perhaps matching TRBD1 (6 bases). Sample: memory CD4+ T cells sorted from blood. Documented subset: CD45RA-negative fraction. This TCR came from a man aged 25-45 years in good health. The chain's CDR3 is CASNNRATDTQYF. The CDR3 bases are TGTGCCAGCAATAACAGGGCCACAGATACGCAGTATTTT.